Sequencing of this T cell receptor beta chain was carried out in a study of cytomegalovirus exposure and HLA in healthy donors. Across the whole study: Across around 400 genotyped donors, approximately 81% landed in the Caucasian-associated ancestry cluster.

Primers: 60 Vbeta forward and 13 Jbeta reverse. Profiled with immunoSEQ multiplex PCR; TCRdb holds only in-frame clones, not every one. The sample carries fewer than 250,000 clones, about 78% recorded once. General study points: In a later analysis, TCR beta V- and J-gene trimming showed a link to a missense DCLRE1C variant. Another analysis was done later, and it associated 16,951 TCR beta sequences with HLA alleles at 0.05 false discovery rate. Researchers catalogued 164 TCR beta chains as cytomegalovirus-associated.

About this clone: Its antigen is as yet unknown.

The CDR3 length is 12 residues. In germline, CDR1 is MGHDK, CDR2 SYGVNS. Trimming cost V 6 bases and J 3 bases, with 9 bases left between them. This receptor was identified in a male donor in good health and CMV-seronegative. V is TRBV25-1 and J is TRBJ2-7; D perhaps matches TRBD2 (6 bases). Sequenced sample: PBMCs. In DNA form, the CDR3 reads TGTGCCAGCAGAAGGGACTTCTACGAGCAGTACTTC. Protein product: CASRRDFYEQYF.